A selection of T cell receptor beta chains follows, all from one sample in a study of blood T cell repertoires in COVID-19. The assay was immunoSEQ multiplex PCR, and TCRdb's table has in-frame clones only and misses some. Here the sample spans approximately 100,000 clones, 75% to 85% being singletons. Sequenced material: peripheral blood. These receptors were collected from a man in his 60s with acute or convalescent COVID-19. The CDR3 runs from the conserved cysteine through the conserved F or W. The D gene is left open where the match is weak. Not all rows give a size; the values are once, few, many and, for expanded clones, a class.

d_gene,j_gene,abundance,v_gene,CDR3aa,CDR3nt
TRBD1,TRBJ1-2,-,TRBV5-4,CASSQGQGPRYGYTF,TGTGCCAGCAGCCAGGGACAGGGCCCCCGCTATGGCTACACCTTC
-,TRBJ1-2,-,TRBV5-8,CASSLLEGWGGSYTF,TGTGCCAGCAGCTTACTTGAGGGGTGGGGAGGAAGCTACACCTTC
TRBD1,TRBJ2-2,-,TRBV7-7,CASSSKTGVDTGELFF,TGTGCTAGCAGCTCGAAGACAGGGGTGGACACCGGGGAGCTGTTTTTT
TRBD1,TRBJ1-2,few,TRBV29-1,CSVGGQGYGYTF,TGCAGCGTTGGCGGACAGGGCTATGGCTACACCTTC
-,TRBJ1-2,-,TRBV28,CASAYLGANYGYTF,TGTGCCAGCGCGTACCTGGGGGCGAACTATGGCTACACCTTC
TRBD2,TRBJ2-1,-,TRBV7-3,CASSFSGGVYEQFF,TGTGCCAGCAGCTTTAGCGGGGGGGTCTATGAGCAGTTCTTC
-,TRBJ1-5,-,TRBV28,CASTGGRNQPQHF,TGTGCCAGCACGGGGGGACGAAATCAGCCCCAGCATTTT
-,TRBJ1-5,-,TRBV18,CASSPQRQRSNQPQHF,TGTGCCAGCTCACCACAACGGCAGCGAAGCAATCAGCCCCAGCATTTT
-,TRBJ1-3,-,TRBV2,CASSVRSGNTIYF,TGTGCCAGCAGCGTTCGCTCTGGAAACACCATATATTTT
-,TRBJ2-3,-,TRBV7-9,CASSNRGRGLIDTQYF,TGTGCCAGCAGTAATCGGGGAAGGGGACTCATAGATACGCAGTATTTT
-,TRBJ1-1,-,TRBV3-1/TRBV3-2,CASAQGLRAEAFF,TGTGCCAGTGCACAGGGCCTGAGGGCTGAAGCTTTCTTT
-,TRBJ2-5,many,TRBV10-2,CASRDSQETQYF,TGCGCCAGCAGGGACAGTCAAGAGACCCAGTACTTC
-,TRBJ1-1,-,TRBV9,CASSATGMNTEAFF,TGTGCCAGCAGCGCGACAGGTATGAACACTGAAGCTTTCTTT
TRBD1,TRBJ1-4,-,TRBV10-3,CAIGDSNNEKLFF,TGTGCCATTGGGGACAGTAATAATGAAAAACTGTTTTTT
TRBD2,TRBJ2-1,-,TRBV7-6,CASSLGLAMSNEQFF,TGTGCCAGCAGCCTCGGACTAGCTATGAGCAATGAGCAGTTCTTC
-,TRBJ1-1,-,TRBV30,CAWITGFVEAFF,TGTGCCTGGATTACAGGGTTTGTTGAAGCTTTCTTT
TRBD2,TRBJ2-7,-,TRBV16,CASSQSAGGEQYF,TGTGCCAGCAGCCAATCCGCGGGGGGCGAGCAGTACTTC
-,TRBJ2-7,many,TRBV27,CASSLVIEGRREQYF,TGTGCCAGCAGTTTGGTTATCGAGGGCCGGAGGGAGCAGTACTTC
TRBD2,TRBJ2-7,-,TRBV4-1,CASSQARLAGPYEQYF,TGCGCCAGCAGCCAAGCGCGGCTAGCGGGACCCTACGAGCAGTACTTC
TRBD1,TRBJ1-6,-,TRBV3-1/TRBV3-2,CASSQGDRNSPLHF,TGTGCCAGCAGCCAAGGGGACAGAAATTCACCCCTCCACTTT
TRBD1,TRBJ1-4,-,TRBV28,CASSFWTGSAREKLFF,TGTGCCAGCAGTTTTTGGACAGGGTCAGCGCGCGAAAAACTGTTTTTT
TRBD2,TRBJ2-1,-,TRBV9,CASTRTSGSSYNEQFF,TGTGCCAGCACCCGGACTAGCGGGAGCTCCTACAATGAGCAGTTCTTC
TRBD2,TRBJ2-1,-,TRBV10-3,CAISAGEGSNEQFF,TGTGCCATCAGTGCGGGGGAGGGAAGCAATGAGCAGTTCTTC
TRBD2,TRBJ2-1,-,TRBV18,CASSPPATSGRVYNEQFF,TGTGCCAGCTCACCACCGGCGACTAGCGGGAGGGTTTACAATGAGCAGTTCTTC
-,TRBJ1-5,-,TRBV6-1,CASSDGTMNNQPQHF,TGTGCCAGCAGTGACGGGACAATGAACAATCAGCCCCAGCATTTT
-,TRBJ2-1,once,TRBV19,CASTPGRRTENEQFF,TGTGCCAGTACCCCGGGTAGGAGGACGGAGAATGAGCAGTTCTTC
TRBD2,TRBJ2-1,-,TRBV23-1,CASSQIPLLAGVDEQFF,TGCGCCAGCAGTCAAATCCCCTTGTTAGCGGGAGTTGATGAGCAGTTCTTC
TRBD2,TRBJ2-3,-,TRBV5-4,CASSRSGSGAADTQYF,TGTGCCAGCAGCCGTAGCGGGAGTGGGGCGGCAGATACGCAGTATTTT
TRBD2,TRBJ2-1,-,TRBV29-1,CSVRAASGINEQFF,TGCAGCGTACGAGCGGCTAGCGGGATAAATGAGCAGTTCTTC
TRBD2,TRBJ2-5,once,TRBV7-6,CASSHKSGLAGRQETQYF,TGTGCCAGCAGCCACAAAAGCGGGCTAGCGGGGCGCCAAGAGACCCAGTACTTC
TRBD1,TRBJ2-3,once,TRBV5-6,CASEVRQGPNTDTQYF,TGTGCCAGCGAGGTCCGACAGGGCCCAAACACAGATACGCAGTATTTT
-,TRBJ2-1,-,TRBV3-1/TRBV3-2,CASSPWIGAGVNEQFF,TGTGCCAGCAGCCCCTGGATTGGGGCAGGGGTCAATGAGCAGTTCTTC
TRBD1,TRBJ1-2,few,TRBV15,CATSRVTGRDGYTF,TGTGCCACCAGCAGAGTGACAGGGAGAGATGGCTACACCTTC
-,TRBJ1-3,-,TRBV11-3,CASSQGNTIYF,TGTGCCAGCAGCCAAGGAAACACCATATATTTT
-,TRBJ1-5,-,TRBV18,CASSPITAAGGNQPQHF,TGTGCCAGCTCACCAATAACCGCCGCGGGGGGCAATCAGCCCCAGCATTTT
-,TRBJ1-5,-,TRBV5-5,CASSYGPGDSNQPQHF,TGTGCCAGCAGCTACGGACCGGGGGATAGCAATCAGCCCCAGCATTTT
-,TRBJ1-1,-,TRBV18,CASSLKTEPNTEAFF,TGTGCCAGCTCACTAAAGACAGAGCCTAACACTGAAGCTTTCTTT
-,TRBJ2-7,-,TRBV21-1,CASIANRGTPYEQYF,TGTGCCAGCATCGCTAATAGGGGCACCCCCTACGAGCAGTACTTC
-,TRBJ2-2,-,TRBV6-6,CASSRLPTGELFF,TGTGCCAGCAGCCGACTTCCCACCGGGGAGCTGTTTTTT
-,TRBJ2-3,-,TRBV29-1,CSARQLDTQYF,TGCAGCGCCCGACAGCTAGATACGCAGTATTTT
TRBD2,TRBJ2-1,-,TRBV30,CAWSVFGTSGMGEQFF,TGTGCCTGGAGTGTATTCGGGACTAGCGGGATGGGTGAGCAGTTCTTC
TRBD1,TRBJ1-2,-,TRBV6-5,CASSYGQEHYGYTF,TGTGCCAGCAGTTACGGACAGGAGCACTATGGCTACACCTTC
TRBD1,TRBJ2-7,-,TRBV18,CASSPGDRGEQYF,TGTGCCAGCTCACCAGGGGACAGGGGCGAGCAGTACTTC
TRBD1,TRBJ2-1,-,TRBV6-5,CASSSGQVSSLNEQFF,TGTGCCAGCAGTTCGGGACAGGTGTCTTCCCTCAATGAGCAGTTCTTC
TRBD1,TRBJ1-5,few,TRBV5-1,CASSATGVNQPQHF,TGCGCCAGCAGCGCTACAGGGGTCAATCAGCCCCAGCATTTT
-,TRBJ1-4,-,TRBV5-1,CASSIGTINEKLFF,TGCGCCAGCAGCATTGGGACAATTAATGAAAAACTGTTTTTT
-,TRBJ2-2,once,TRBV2,CASTGITNTGELFF,TGTGCCAGCACGGGGATTACAAACACCGGGGAGCTGTTTTTT
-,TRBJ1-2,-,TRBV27,CASSSYRLALYGYTF,TGTGCCAGCAGTTCATACAGGCTTGCACTCTATGGCTACACCTTC
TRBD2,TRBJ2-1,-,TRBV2,CASRVSGGNNEQFF,TGTGCCAGCAGGGTTAGCGGGGGAAACAATGAGCAGTTCTTC
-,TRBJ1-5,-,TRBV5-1,CASSKLPGNNQPQHF,TGCGCCAGCAGCAAACTCCCAGGGAATAATCAGCCCCAGCATTTT
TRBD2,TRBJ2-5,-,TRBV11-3,CASSLRGDETQYF,TGTGCCAGCAGCTTACGGGGGGACGAGACCCAGTACTTC
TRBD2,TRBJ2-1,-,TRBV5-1,CASSPGRGGAGEQFF,TGCGCCAGCAGCCCCGGGCGCGGGGGGGCCGGAGAGCAGTTCTTC
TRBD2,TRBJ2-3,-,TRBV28,CASSRPSGADTQYF,TGTGCCAGCAGCCGTCCTAGCGGAGCAGATACGCAGTATTTT
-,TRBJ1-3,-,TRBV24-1,CATSDPSSGNTIYF,TGTGCCACCAGTGACCCGAGCTCTGGAAACACCATATATTTT
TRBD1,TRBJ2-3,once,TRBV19,CASSTRQGLTDTQYF,TGTGCCAGTAGTACAAGACAGGGCCTCACAGATACGCAGTATTTT